Listed here are 16 T cell receptor beta chains from one sample, sequenced in a study of vaccination and CD4 T cells after COVID-19. These receptors have no identified antigens. Treatment described: approximately 9-day PBMC culture with coronavirus spike peptide pools or control peptides (ViraFEST assay). Sequenced with the Oncomine TCR Beta short-read assay was DNA taken from cultured CD4+ T cells. TCRdb recomputed calls from the PCR reads with MiXCR, one row per CDR3 protein. Of over 10,000 distinct CDR3 sequences in the sample, about 40% are singletons; the top ten hold about an eighth. Sequenced material: CD4+ T cells from blood, cultured in vitro. The receptors derive from a human donor who had recovered from COVID-19.

This chain joins TRBV4-2 and TRBJ2-7; no clear D gene. CDR1 LGHNA and CDR2 YNFKEQ come from the germline V gene. The CDR3 extends over 15 amino acids. The germline V and J ends were trimmed by 5 bases and 3 bases, with 17 bases remaining between them. The CDR3 DNA sequence: TGTGCCAGCAGCGAAAGTGGAGACTCGCTCTACGAGCAGTACTTC. Translated, it gives CASSESGDSLYEQYF.

This rearrangement joins TRBV28 to TRBJ1-1; TRBD1 matches 8 bases. The germline CDR1 and CDR2 sequences are MDHEN and SYDVKM. The CDR3 has 15 residues. Trimming cost V 5 bases and J 0 bases; bases outside gene matches: 5. The CDR3: CASSVQGEMNTEAFF. In DNA form, the CDR3 reads TGTGCCAGCAGTGTACAGGGGGAAATGAACACTGAAGCTTTCTTT.

V gene TRBV5-4 combines with J gene TRBJ2-5; no reliable D call. Trimming stripped 0 bases from V and 2 bases from J, with 11 bases between. Germline lookup yields CDR1 SGHNT and CDR2 YYREEE (reference sequence). The CDR3 has 15 amino acids. Written as DNA, the CDR3 is TGTGCCAGCAGCTTGGGGGGTTCGGCACAAGAGACCCAGTACTTC. This sequence encodes CASSLGGSAQETQYF.

Only a few counts were recorded for this clonotype. This chain connects TRBV6-1 to TRBJ1-4; 7 bases map to TRBD1. This CDR3 has 12 amino acids. CDR1 MNHNS and CDR2 SASEGT come from the germline V gene. The V segment lost 7 bases and the J segment 7 bases; nucleotides outside the gene matches: 3. The CDR3 nucleotides read TGTGCCAGCAACAGGGGTGGTGAAAAACTGTTTTTT. It yields the protein CASNRGGEKLFF.

This clonotype showed up just a few times. V is TRBV27 and J is TRBJ2-4, with D perhaps TRBD1 (8 bases). V was pared by 4 bases and J by 5 bases, with 15 bases between. CDR3 length: 15 residues. Germline CDR1 MNHEY, CDR2 SMNVEV (reference sequence). CDR3 sequence: CASSSQGAGENIQYF. Written as DNA, the CDR3 is TGTGCCAGCAGTTCCCAGGGGGCGGGAGAAAACATTCAGTACTTC.

The chain couples TRBV24-1 to TRBJ2-1; 14 nucleotides line up with TRBD2. V shed 4 bases and J 2 bases; nucleotides not matched to a gene: 9. Germline CDR1 KGHDR, CDR2 SFDVKD. The CDR3 sequence is 19 residues long. The CDR3 reads CATSEGGLAGGGTYNEQFF. The CDR3 coding sequence is TGTGCCACCAGTGAGGGCGGACTAGCGGGAGGAGGGACCTACAATGAGCAGTTCTTC.

This clonotype has only a few counts. The chain uses TRBV6-1 and TRBJ1-5, with D hard to call. CDR3 length: 14 residues. Germline loops: CDR1 MNHNS, CDR2 SASEGT. The V end lost 7 bases, the J end lost 2 bases, and 12 bases lay between the germline ends. This CDR3 is CASKTGVGNQPQHF. CDR3 nucleotide sequence: TGTGCCAGCAAAACCGGGGTCGGCAATCAGCCCCAGCATTTT.

In this sample, this clonotype turned up a few times. The V call is TRBV10-3, the J call TRBJ1-5; unclear D gene. Deletions cut 7 bases from V and 5 bases from J, with 12 bases between. The CDR3 is made up of 13 amino acids. CDR1 and CDR2 (germline): ENHRY, SYGVKD. CDR3 loop: CAIMASGDQPQHF. In DNA form, the CDR3 reads TGTGCCATCATGGCGTCTGGGGATCAGCCCCAGCATTTT.

This chain links TRBV27 with TRBJ2-6, with D unresolved. Germline V gene data show CDR1 as MNHEY and CDR2 as SMNVEV (reference sequence). The CDR3 length is 13 residues. Trimming took 9 bases from V and 1 from J, leaving 7 bases between them. As DNA, the CDR3 is TGTGCCAGTAGGGCGTCTGGGGCCAACGTCCTGACTTTC. Protein sequence: CASRASGANVLTF.

The chain employs TRBV6-2 or TRBV6-3 and TRBJ2-7, with D maybe TRBD1 (5 bases). The CDR3 covers 14 residues. V lost 2 bases and J 2 bases, leaving 10 bases between the germline ends. Germline CDR1 and CDR2: MNHEY and SVGEGT. The chain's CDR3 is CASSYRQGAYEQYF. The CDR3 nucleotides read TGTGCCAGCAGTTACCGGCAGGGCGCCTACGAGCAGTACTTC.

This clonotype has only a few counts. The V gene is TRBV6-1, the J gene TRBJ1-1, with D uncertain. Germline V gene data show CDR1 as MNHNS and CDR2 as SASEGT. V lost 5 bases, J lost 0 bases, and 10 bases lay in between. This CDR3 contains 14 residues. The CDR3 coding sequence is TGTGCCAGCAGTCAAAGGCCATTGAACACTGAAGCTTTCTTT. Its protein is CASSQRPLNTEAFF.

The genes are TRBV7-3 and TRBJ1-6, with D possibly TRBD1 on 5 matching bases. V lost 0 bases and J 4 bases, leaving 10 bases between the germline ends. Germline V gene lookup returns CDR1 SGHTA and CDR2 FQGTGA. The length of the CDR3 is 16 residues. In nucleotides, the CDR3 is TGTGCCAGCAGCTTAACCCCGCGGGGGTATAATTCACCCCTCCACTTT. This encodes CASSLTPRGYNSPLHF.

V and J are TRBV6-2 or TRBV6-3 and TRBJ1-2; 8 bases fit TRBD1. Trimming removed 8 bases from V and 8 bases from J; junction bases left unmatched: 7. This CDR3 is 12 amino acids long. Germline V gene lookup returns CDR1 MNHEY and CDR2 SVGEGT. In DNA form, the CDR3 reads TGTGCCAGCCGCACAGGGGGAGGCGGCTACACCTTC. It encodes CASRTGGGGYTF.

This sequence joins TRBV20-1 and TRBJ1-1; a possible D gene is TRBD1 (5 bases). CDR1 and CDR2 from the germline V gene are DFQATT and SNEGSKA (reference sequence). The V end lost 3 bases, the J end lost 2 bases, and 16 bases lay between the germline ends. The CDR3 totals 15 residues. CDR3 amino acids: CSASAGGVGNTEAFF. In DNA, the CDR3 is TGCAGTGCTAGTGCTGGGGGAGTGGGAAACACTGAAGCTTTCTTT.

The gene calls are TRBV6-5 and TRBJ2-6; 7 bases agree with TRBD1. This CDR3 spans 20 amino acids. Germline trimming cut 0 bases from V and 0 bases from J; bases unmatched to any gene: 11. The germline V gene encodes CDR1 MNHEY and CDR2 SVGAGI. The DNA for the CDR3 is TGTGCCAGCAGTTACTCGAGGAGGACAGGCTTAAGCTCTGGGGCCAACGTCCTGACTTTC. Protein product: CASSYSRRTGLSSGANVLTF.

The gene calls are TRBV7-2 and TRBJ2-7, with D perhaps assigned TRBD1 or TRBD2 (6 bases each). Germline V gives CDR1 SGHTA, CDR2 FQGNSA. Trimming shortened V by 4 bases and J by 5 bases, and 15 bases separated the two germline ends. The length of the CDR3 is 14 residues. CDR3 DNA: TGTGCCAGCAGCTCCAGGGGACTGATCAACGAGCAGTACTTC. This gives the protein CASSSRGLINEQYF.